This entry lists 18 T cell receptor beta chains sequenced from one sample in a study of shared clonotypes between healthy human individuals. Assay: immunoSEQ multiplex PCR; the TCRdb copy retains only in-frame clones and omits some. The sample shows hundreds of thousands of clones, around 92% of them seen only once. CD45RO negativity and positive selection for CCR7 defined naive CD8 cells, a population that excluded terminally differentiated effector memory CD45RA+ cells. The sequencing sample was made of naive CD8+ T cells sorted from blood. These receptors all come from a man aged 25-45 years in good health.

A word on this clone: At one end, the junction sequence differs from germline, possibly due to a read error. This sequence joins TRBV27 and TRBJ1-1; the D is unclear. CDR1 is MNHEY and CDR2 is SMNVEV in the germline V gene (reference sequence). This CDR3 has 14 residues. CDR3 DNA: TGTGCCAGCAGCTTGCGTCGAGGAGGCACTGAAGCCTTCTTT. It codes for CASSLRRGGTEAFF.

The chain employs TRBV6-5 and TRBJ1-1; 7 positions match TRBD1. The CDR3 runs 15 residues. V was clipped by 6 bases and J by 0 bases; unmatched bases: 7. Germline-derived CDR1 and CDR2 are MNHEY and SVGAGI. The CDR3 nucleotides are TGTGCCAGCAGACTGTTGACAGGGATGAACACTGAAGCTTTCTTT. Residues: CASRLLTGMNTEAFF.

The CDR3 sequence is CASSIQGANTEAFF. DNA of the CDR3: TGTGCCAGTAGTATTCAGGGGGCTAACACTGAAGCTTTCTTT. The chain employs TRBV19 and TRBJ1-1, with 8 bases matching TRBD1. The ends lost 3 bases at V and 2 bases at J; junction bases unmatched: 2. The CDR3 is 14 residues long. Germline loops: CDR1 LNHDA, CDR2 SQIVND (reference sequence).

The chain uses TRBV9 and TRBJ2-7; weak D call: TRBD1 (6 bases). Between the trimmed V and J ends, which lost 7 bases and 5 bases, there was a span of 13 bases. The CDR3 loop spans 12 amino acids. Germline V gene data show CDR1 as SGDLS and CDR2 as YYNGEE. The CDR3 DNA reads TGTGCCAGCGGGTACAGGGACCACGAGCAGTACTTC. It translates to CASGYRDHEQYF.

This sequence joins TRBV28 and TRBJ2-1, with 7 bases that match TRBD1. V lost 3 bases, J lost 5 bases, and 16 bases stayed unmatched. There are 18 residues in the CDR3. CDR1 MDHEN and CDR2 SYDVKM come from the germline V gene. CDR3 coding DNA: TGTGCCAGCAGTTTGCCCCCTCGACAGGGCGTTTTGGACAATGAGCAGTTCTTC. Protein sequence: CASSLPPRQGVLDNEQFF.

The count of this clone is one. The rearrangement links TRBV5-1 to TRBJ2-5, with 11 bases fitting TRBD1. The V and J ends lost 4 bases and 1 base, in that order; junction bases with no gene match: 3. CDR3 length: 15 amino acids. Germline V gene data show CDR1 as SGHRS and CDR2 as YFSETQ. The CDR3 reads CASSKDRGLQETQYF. The CDR3 DNA reads TGCGCCAGCAGCAAGGACAGGGGGCTCCAAGAGACCCAGTACTTC.

The chain joins TRBV19 to TRBJ2-4; no clear D gene. Germline CDR1 LNHDA, CDR2 SQIVND (reference sequence). V was cut by 8 bases and J by 0 bases, with 17 bases left in between. CDR3 length equals 16 residues. The CDR3, as DNA: TGTGCCAGTCGGTCACAGCCCTTACCAGCCAAAAACATTCAGTACTTC. Residues: CASRSQPLPAKNIQYF. Supplemented by reference TRBV19 and TRBJ2-4, the full variable domain reads DGGITQSPKYLFRKEGQNVTLSCEQNLNHDAMYWYRQDPGQGLRLIYYSQIVNDFQKGDIAEGYSVSREKKESFPLTVTSAQKNPTAFYLCASRSQPLPAKNIQYFGAGTRLSVL.

The V and J genes are TRBV10-2 and TRBJ2-2; D is possibly TRBD2 (6 bases). The CDR3 is 13 residues long. Deletions cut 6 bases from V and 4 bases from J, with 9 bases between. Germline V gives CDR1 WSHSY, CDR2 SAAADI. CDR3 coding DNA: TGCGCCAGCAGGGGACTTACCACCGGGGAGCTGTTTTTT. This gives the protein CASRGLTTGELFF.

The chain joins TRBV27 to TRBJ1-4, with 7 bases lining up with TRBD1. The J segment lost 5 bases and the V segment lost 2 bases, leaving 5 bases of the junction unmatched. Germline V gene lookup returns CDR1 MNHEY and CDR2 SMNVEV (reference sequence). The CDR3 has 15 residues. Written as DNA, the CDR3 is TGTGCCAGCAGTTTACTCGGGACAGAAAATGAAAAACTGTTTTTT. As protein: CASSLLGTENEKLFF.

The chain uses TRBV27 and TRBJ2-7, with no clear D. Trimming cost V 5 bases and J 2 bases, with 10 bases left between them. The CDR3 extends over 13 amino acids. In germline, CDR1 is MNHEY, CDR2 SMNVEV (reference sequence). This CDR3 is CASSPRGPYEQYF. The CDR3 nucleotides are TGTGCCAGCAGTCCCCGCGGCCCCTACGAGCAGTACTTC.

This chain joins TRBV12-5 and TRBJ2-1, with D unclear. Germline loops: CDR1 LGHNT, CDR2 FRNRAP. This CDR3 is 15 amino acids long. V was clipped by 0 bases and J by 2 bases, with 8 bases between them. As DNA, the CDR3 is TGTGCTAGTGGTTTGGTACAAGGAACCTACAATGAGCAGTTCTTC. As protein: CASGLVQGTYNEQFF.

The chain combines TRBV18 with TRBJ2-2, with D perhaps matching TRBD1 or TRBD2 (5 bases each). Germline CDR1 and CDR2: KGHSH and LQKENI. There are 17 residues in the CDR3. Trimming pared 2 bases from V and 1 base from J, leaving 14 bases between. CDR3 in DNA: TGTGCCAGCTCACCAGACCCAGGAGGACAGAACACCGGGGAGCTGTTTTTT. Translated: CASSPDPGGQNTGELFF.

This rearrangement joins TRBV15 to TRBJ2-3, with D tentatively TRBD2 (5 bases). V lost 4 bases and J lost 5, with 13 bases in between. The germline V gene has CDR1 LNHNV and CDR2 YYDKDF (reference sequence). CDR3 size: 14 residues. CDR3 sequence (DNA): TGTGCCACCAGCACCGGACTCGAGGGAGATACGCAGTATTTT. This gives the protein CATSTGLEGDTQYF.

V gene TRBV11-2 combines with J gene TRBJ2-2, with D possibly TRBD1 on 5 matching bases. In germline, CDR1 is SGHAT, CDR2 FQNNGV. The CDR3 has 16 amino acids. V lost 5 bases, J lost 2 bases, and 15 bases lay in between. The CDR3 coding sequence is TGTGCCAGCAGCCAAGGGCGTCAGGGAAACACCGGGGAGCTGTTTTTT. Translating it yields CASSQGRQGNTGELFF.

The chain has TRBV21-1 and TRBJ2-5; the D call of TRBD2 is as the table states it, not checked on the DNA. TRBV21-1 is a pseudogene locus. The CDR3 spans 18 residues. The CDR3 loop is CASSKVWREGQGLQTQYF. CDR3 bases: TGTGCCAGCAGCAAAGTTTGGCGGGAGGGCCAGGGTTTGCAGACCCAGTACTTC.

The V call is TRBV6-5, the J call TRBJ1-2, with D possibly TRBD1 on 5 matching bases. Germline lookup yields CDR1 MNHEY and CDR2 SVGAGI. Trimming stripped 0 bases from V and 4 bases from J, with 12 bases between. The CDR3 spans 15 residues. This CDR3 is CASSYSRGDTYGYTF. CDR3 DNA: TGTGCCAGCAGTTACTCGAGAGGGGATACCTATGGCTACACCTTC.

The chain links TRBV7-8 to TRBJ1-4; D is ambiguous. This CDR3 region has 16 residues. V was trimmed by 2 bases and J by 7 bases, leaving 17 bases between them. Germline assignment: CDR1 SGHVS and CDR2 FQNEAQ. The CDR3 is CASSLIRGDSPEKLFF. DNA for the CDR3: TGTGCCAGCAGCTTAATACGCGGGGATTCCCCTGAAAAACTGTTTTTT.

The chain joins TRBV2 to TRBJ1-1, with D unresolved. There are 12 residues in the CDR3. V lost 5 bases to trimming and J lost 4 bases, with 8 bases between them. The germline CDR1 and CDR2 sequences are SNHLY and FYNNEI. CDR3 sequence reads: CASSMWATEAFF. For the CDR3, the DNA is TGTGCCAGCAGTATGTGGGCCACTGAAGCTTTCTTT.